The next 28 T cell receptor beta chains were all read from a single sample in a study of read filtering for tumor transcriptome and immune sequencing. This library used around 400 ng RNA and molecular barcoded adaptors spanning alpha/delta and beta/gamma chains. TCRdb reprocessed the reads with MiXCR, giving one entry per CDR3 protein. In the table there are roughly 130,000 distinct CDR3 sequences, about an eighth of which are singletons. Sequencing was performed on a population of CD138-negative cells sorted from bone marrow. Source of these receptors: a donor at least 40 years old with multiple myeloma.

This clonotype was seen more than once but under ten times. The rearrangement joins TRBV6-5 to TRBJ1-1; a weak D match, TRBD1 (6 bases). The germline V and J ends were trimmed by 6 bases and 10 bases, with 21 bases remaining between them. The CDR3 totals 14 residues. Per the germline V gene, CDR1 is MNHEY and CDR2 is SVGAGI. DNA for the CDR3: TGTGCCAGCAGCCCAGGGACATACAGTGGGGGAGCTTTCTTT. Protein product: CASSPGTYSGGAFF.

V is TRBV5-1 and J is TRBJ2-5, with TRBD2 matching over 10 bases. The CDR3 is 16 amino acids. V shed 0 bases, J shed 5 bases, and the junction held 7 bases outside the gene matches. Germline loops: CDR1 SGHRS, CDR2 YFSETQ. CDR3 sequence reads: CASSLVGTSDRETQYF. As DNA, the CDR3 is TGCGCCAGCAGCTTGGTAGGGACTAGCGATCGGGAGACCCAGTACTTC.

The rearrangement joins TRBV5-1 to TRBJ1-3; D gene ambiguous. The germline V gene encodes CDR1 SGHRS and CDR2 YFSETQ. V lost 4 bases, J lost 0 bases, and 8 bases lay in between. The CDR3 extends over 14 amino acids. In nucleotides, the CDR3 is TGCGCCAGCAGCCGTACGGACTCTGGAAACACCATATATTTT. Translation: CASSRTDSGNTIYF.

At least ten counts were recorded for this clonotype. The chain joins TRBV7-9 to TRBJ2-2, with D maybe TRBD1 (5 bases). CDR3 size: 14 residues. Germline loops: CDR1 SEHNR, CDR2 FQNEAQ (reference sequence). V gave up 5 bases and J gave up 0 bases, with 7 bases separating them. The CDR3 bases are TGTGCCAGCAGCCAGGACACGAACACCGGGGAGCTGTTTTTT. Its translation is CASSQDTNTGELFF. Full variable domain (missing parts from reference TRBV7-9 and TRBJ2-2): DTGVSQNPRHKITKRGQNVTFRCDPISEHNRLYWYRQTLGQGPEFLTYFQNEAQLEKSRLLSDRFSAERPKGSFSTLEIQRTEQGDSAMYLCASSQDTNTGELFFGEGSRLTVL.

Notes on this clonotype: One base away lies a much larger clone, so this may be a sequencing read error. The chain carries TRBV5-4 and TRBJ2-1; a possible D gene is TRBD2 (6 bases). V dropped 3 bases and J dropped 12 bases, with 19 bases sitting between them. The CDR3 totals 14 residues. Per germline, CDR1 SGHNT and CDR2 YYREEE (reference sequence). The CDR3 coding sequence is TGTGCCAGCAGCTCCGGACGGGGACTGGATGGGCAGTTCTTC. Amino acids: CASSSGRGLDGQFF.

This clonotype was seen ten or more times. The chain combines TRBV4-1 with TRBJ1-1, with D unclear. This CDR3 has 15 amino acids. CDR1 is MGHRA, CDR2 YSYEKL, per germline. The V gene lost 2 bases and the J gene lost 7 bases, with 17 bases spanning the gap. This CDR3 reads CASSQPTVRKGEAFF. In DNA, the CDR3 is TGCGCCAGCAGCCAACCTACGGTTAGAAAGGGTGAAGCTTTCTTT.

This clonotype was counted between two and nine times. The chain combines TRBV20-1 with TRBJ2-5; 7 bases align to TRBD2. V dropped 5 bases and J dropped 4; count of bases not matched to a gene: 10. Germline values: CDR1 DFQATT, CDR2 SNEGSKA (reference sequence). The CDR3 extends over 14 amino acids. The CDR3 loop reads CSADSELARETQYF. CDR3 in DNA: TGCAGTGCTGATTCGGAACTAGCGAGAGAGACCCAGTACTTC.

This clonotype came up many times. The J gene is TRBJ1-5, the V gene TRBV7-9; D remains ambiguous. Germline values: CDR1 SEHNR, CDR2 FQNEAQ (reference sequence). The CDR3 length is 13 residues. Trimming cost V 5 bases and J 0 bases, with 5 bases left between them. CDR3 sequence: CASSRASNQPQHF. In DNA form, the CDR3 reads TGTGCCAGCAGCAGGGCTAGCAATCAGCCCCAGCATTTT.

In regard to this clonotype: Since a much larger clone is just one base distant, this may be a read error. The chain employs TRBV12-3 or TRBV12-4 and TRBJ1-5; a possible D gene is TRBD1 (5 bases). This CDR3 has 15 amino acids. Here the CDR3 reads CASSTQGRSVQPQRF. The CDR3 DNA reads TGTGCCAGCAGCACCCAGGGCAGGTCCGTTCAGCCCCAGCGTTTT.

This clonotype has ten or more counts. The rearrangement uses TRBV6-6 and TRBJ1-5; a possible D gene is TRBD1 (6 bases). Trimming pared 6 bases from V and 6 bases from J, leaving 15 bases between. In germline, CDR1 is MNHNY, CDR2 SVGAGI (reference sequence). The CDR3 has 14 amino acids. The CDR3: CASSPTTGFQPQHF. As DNA, the CDR3 is TGTGCCAGCAGCCCTACAACAGGGTTTCAGCCCCAGCATTTT.

The rearrangement links TRBV25-1 to TRBJ2-2, with unresolved D. V lost 2 bases to trimming and J lost 0 bases, with 7 bases between them. This CDR3 has 15 residues. The germline V gene encodes CDR1 MGHDK and CDR2 SYGVNS. CDR3 bases: TGTGCCAGCAGTGAAACACGTACGAACACCGGGGAGCTGTTTTTT. Amino acids: CASSETRTNTGELFF.

For this clonotype: Mismatch with germline at one junction end may stem from a read error. The chain recombines TRBV20-1 with TRBJ2-5; 13 bases agree with TRBD2. Germline V gene lookup returns CDR1 DFQATT and CDR2 SNEGSKA (reference sequence). The CDR3 spans 15 residues. The CDR3 reads CSAPRTSGGRETQCF. The CDR3 nucleotides are TGCAGTGCTCCTCGGACTAGCGGGGGCAGAGAGACCCAGTGCTTC.

This clonotype came up a few times. The chain carries TRBV20-1 and TRBJ2-7; D tentatively fits TRBD1 or TRBD2 (5 bases each). Trimming pared 2 bases from V and 0 bases from J, leaving 14 bases between. CDR1 and CDR2 from the germline V gene are DFQATT and SNEGSKA (reference sequence). CDR3 length equals 15 residues. The CDR3: CSARFPGRSSYEQYF. The CDR3 bases are TGCAGTGCTAGATTCCCGGGACGAAGCTCCTACGAGCAGTACTTC.

At least ten counts were recorded for this clonotype. The rearrangement joins TRBV9 to TRBJ2-1, with 9 bases that match TRBD2. CDR3 length: 15 amino acids. The V and J ends lost 5 bases and 7 bases, in that order; junction bases with no gene match: 10. Germline V CDR1 and CDR2: SGDLS, YYNGEE. CDR3 DNA sequence: TGTGCCAGCAGTGGCGGGAGGGCCTTTGGGAATGAGCAGTTCTTC. It translates to CASSGGRAFGNEQFF.

This clonotype was recorded many times. The chain is built from TRBV30 and TRBJ1-1; D unresolved. Looked up from germline, CDR1 is GTSNPN and CDR2 is SVGIG (reference sequence). The CDR3 totals 13 residues. V lost 5 bases to trimming and J lost 1 base, with 11 bases between them. Here the CDR3 DNA reads TGTGCCTGGGATGGAGGCCAGAACACTGAAGCTTTCTTT. It specifies CAWDGGQNTEAFF.

This clonotype was found many times. This sequence joins TRBV5-1 and TRBJ1-1; TRBD1 matches at 9 bases. Germline V gene lookup returns CDR1 SGHRS and CDR2 YFSETQ. This CDR3 comprises 14 residues. Losses at the gene ends were 5 bases for V and 3 bases for J; bases not matched to a gene: 5. The CDR3 spells CASRTGQGDTEAFF. DNA for the CDR3: TGCGCCAGCAGAACGGGACAGGGAGACACTGAAGCTTTCTTT.

The CDR3 sequence is CASSSGSGSGANVLTF. CDR3 DNA: TGCGCCAGCAGCTCCGGGTCTGGCTCTGGGGCCAACGTCCTGACTTTC. The chain uses TRBV5-1 and TRBJ2-6, with D unresolved. The CDR3 runs to 16 residues. Germline V gives CDR1 SGHRS, CDR2 YFSETQ. Trimming removed 3 bases from V and 0 bases from J, with 10 bases in between.

This clonotype was seen ten or more times. The rearrangement joins TRBV20-1 to TRBJ1-4; D ambiguous. Germline-derived CDR1 and CDR2 are DFQATT and SNEGSKA (reference sequence). CDR3 length equals 15 residues. Trimming left V 0 bases short and J 3 bases short, with 11 bases between. In DNA form, the CDR3 reads TGCAGTGCTAGAGATAGTCTCAGGCCTAATGAAAAACTGTTTTTT. This gives the protein CSARDSLRPNEKLFF.

This clonotype was counted at least ten times. The CDR3: CASSWTGVGDTQYF. The CDR3 nucleotides are TGTGCCAGCAGTTGGACAGGGGTTGGAGATACGCAGTATTTT. This sequence joins TRBV12-3 or TRBV12-4 and TRBJ2-3, with TRBD1 matching over 9 bases. V dropped 4 bases and J dropped 5; count of bases not matched to a gene: 4. The CDR3 covers 14 residues.

Of note for this clonotype: A clone one base away is much larger, so this may be a read error. The V call is TRBV5-1, the J call TRBJ2-5; D is unresolved. The CDR3 contains 14 residues. In germline, CDR1 is SGHRS, CDR2 YFSETQ. The CDR3 sequence is CASSLGRLQETQCF. The CDR3 coding sequence is TGCGCCAGCAGCTTGGGACGGCTCCAAGAGACCCAGTGCTTC.

This clonotype was counted many times. V is TRBV20-1 and J is TRBJ2-1; TRBD2 matches 7 bases. Trimming removed 5 bases from V and 0 bases from J; junction bases left unmatched: 4. Per the germline V gene, CDR1 is DFQATT and CDR2 is SNEGSKA (reference sequence). There are 14 residues in the CDR3. This CDR3 reads CSAEIAGSYNEQFF. CDR3 nucleotides: TGCAGTGCTGAAATAGCGGGCTCCTACAATGAGCAGTTCTTC.

In its sample, this clonotype was seen many times. This chain connects TRBV5-1 to TRBJ1-1; TRBD1 is a possible D gene (6 bases). The V gene lost 0 bases and the J gene lost 1 base, with 7 bases spanning the gap. In germline, CDR1 is SGHRS, CDR2 YFSETQ. The CDR3 covers 14 residues. CDR3 nucleotides: TGCGCCAGCAGCTTGGGGGACAAGAACACTGAAGCTTTCTTT. Amino acid sequence: CASSLGDKNTEAFF.

A note on this clonotype: A much larger clone is a single base away; this may be a read error. The rearrangement links TRBV6-6 to TRBJ2-7; a possible D gene is TRBD2 (5 bases). V gave up 6 bases and J gave up 6 bases, with 12 bases separating them. Germline values: CDR1 MNHNY, CDR2 SVGAGI (reference sequence). The length of the CDR3 is 12 residues. DNA of the CDR3: TGTGCCAGCAGCCAGGACTTCTTCGAGCAGTACTTC. It yields the protein CASSQDFFEQYF.

This clonotype was seen many times. The rearrangement joins TRBV14 to TRBJ1-1; D may be TRBD1 (6 bases). Germline CDR1 reads SGHDN; CDR2 reads FVKESK. This CDR3 has 16 residues. The V and J ends lost 1 base and 7 bases respectively, with 19 bases between them. The CDR3 here is CASSQALRGGWGEAFF. The CDR3 DNA follows: TGTGCCAGCAGCCAAGCCTTAAGGGGGGGTTGGGGTGAAGCTTTCTTT.

The table lists this clonotype with many counts. This sequence joins TRBV3-1 and TRBJ1-1; maybe TRBD1 (5 bases). The V end was cut by 8 bases, the J end by 11 bases, with 18 bases between. The germline gives CDR1 LGHDT, CDR2 YNNKEL (reference sequence). The CDR3 consists of 12 residues. The CDR3 protein is CASGSGRAEAFF. DNA for the CDR3: TGTGCCAGCGGGTCAGGGCGGGCAGAGGCTTTCTTT.

The count of this clonotype is one. This may be a read error, as it is one base from a much larger clone. The genes are TRBV28 and TRBJ1-2, with 7 positions matching TRBD1. The CDR3 runs to 14 residues. In germline, CDR1 is MDHEN, CDR2 SYDVKM. CDR3 region: CASSFPGGNNGYTF. For the CDR3, the DNA is TGTGCCAGCAGTTTCCCAGGGGGTAACAATGGCTACACCTTC.

The sample holds many counts of this clonotype. One end of the junction is discordant with germline, which a read error may explain. J is TRBJ2-1 and V is TRBV19, with 10 positions matching TRBD1. Germline V lookup: CDR1 LNHDA, CDR2 SQIVND (reference sequence). This CDR3 has 15 residues. The CDR3 nucleotides read TGTGCCAGTAGTATAGGGGACAGGGGCTACGATGAGCAGTTCTTC. Translation: CASSIGDRGYDEQFF.

This clonotype was seen ten or more times. The chain couples TRBV5-1 to TRBJ1-1, with TRBD1 as a possible D gene (5 bases). V was trimmed by 0 bases and J by 4 bases, leaving 10 bases between them. This CDR3 is built from 14 residues. Per germline, CDR1 SGHRS and CDR2 YFSETQ. The CDR3 loop reads CASSLGDGATEAFF. Here the CDR3 DNA reads TGCGCCAGCAGCTTGGGGGACGGGGCCACTGAAGCTTTCTTT. Full variable domain (missing parts from reference TRBV5-1 and TRBJ1-1): KAGVTQTPRYLIKTRGQQVTLSCSPISGHRSVSWYQQTPGQGLQFLFEYFSETQRNKGNFPGRFSGRQFSNSRSEMNVSTLELGDSALYLCASSLGDGATEAFFGQGTRLTVV.